Below, 7 T cell receptor beta chains from the same sample are listed, as sequenced in a study of cytomegalovirus exposure and HLA in healthy donors. 60 Vbeta and 13 Jbeta primers were used in PCR. Sequencing was performed with immunoSEQ multiplex PCR; in TCRdb, only in-frame clones are kept and a portion is missing. Here the sample spans roughly 33,000 clones, 80% being singletons. Sequencing was done on a sample of PBMCs. These receptors came from a male donor in good health and CMV-seronegative.

The CDR3 loop reads CASSPAEGYNEQFF. CDR3 sequence (DNA): TGTGCCAGCTCACCTGCCGAGGGTTACAATGAGCAGTTCTTC. V usage is TRBV18 and J usage is TRBJ2-1; possible D gene TRBD2, 5 bases. The V and J ends lost 3 bases and 4 bases respectively, with 10 bases between them. Germline CDR1 reads KGHSH; CDR2 reads LQKENI. The CDR3 covers 14 residues. Looking up the rest from reference TRBV18 and TRBJ2-1 gives the full variable domain: NAGVMQNPRHLVRRRGQEARLRCSPMKGHSHVYWYRQLPEEGLKFMVYLQKENIIDESGMPKERFSAEFPKEGPSILRIQQVVRGDSAAYFCASSPAEGYNEQFFGPGTRLTVL.

The V gene is TRBV5-1, the J gene TRBJ2-3; D unclear. V was trimmed by 3 bases and J by 3 bases, leaving 11 bases between them. Germline V gene lookup returns CDR1 SGHRS and CDR2 YFSETQ. The CDR3 consists of 14 residues. In DNA form, the CDR3 reads TGCGCCAGCAGCTCCAATCCAGGAACAGATACGCAGTATTTT. Protein sequence: CASSSNPGTDTQYF.

The chain joins TRBV28 to TRBJ1-2; D may be TRBD1 (5 bases). Trimming left V 1 base short and J 2 bases short, with 14 bases between. The CDR3 sequence is 16 residues long. Germline V lookup: CDR1 MDHEN, CDR2 SYDVKM. CDR3 region: CASSLYPGGVNYGYTF. CDR3 nucleotide sequence: TGTGCCAGCAGTTTATACCCGGGGGGGGTGAACTATGGCTACACCTTC.

This chain links TRBV7-6 with TRBJ1-3; D uncertain. CDR3 length: 15 residues. V lost 1 base to trimming and J lost 0 bases, with 7 bases between them. Per the germline V gene, CDR1 is SGHVS and CDR2 is FNYEAQ. The CDR3 sequence: CASSLDLSSGNTIYF. In DNA form, the CDR3 reads TGTGCCAGCAGCTTAGATTTGAGCTCTGGAAACACCATATATTTT.

This sequence joins TRBV2 and TRBJ2-3; D is unclear. With 7 bases removed from V and 4 bases from J, the gap between germline ends came to 15 bases. The CDR3 has 14 amino acids. Per the germline V gene, CDR1 is SNHLY and CDR2 is FYNNEI. CDR3 coding DNA: TGTGCCAGCACGTTGGCAGGCCCCCCAGATACGCAGTATTTT. Its translation is CASTLAGPPDTQYF.

The J gene is TRBJ2-1, the V gene TRBV5-1, with 7 bases lining up with TRBD1. J gave up 6 bases and V 3 bases, and 9 bases lay outside the gene matches. The CDR3 is 15 residues long. Germline loops: CDR1 SGHRS, CDR2 YFSETQ. The CDR3 protein is CASSSGQVQGNEQFF. In nucleotides, the CDR3 is TGCGCCAGCAGCTCAGGACAGGTGCAGGGCAATGAGCAGTTCTTC.

The chain joins TRBV7-9 to TRBJ2-1; no definite D call. This CDR3 region has 12 residues. Deletions cut 5 bases from V and 9 bases from J, with 11 bases between. Germline loops: CDR1 SEHNR, CDR2 FQNEAQ (reference sequence). The CDR3, as DNA: TGTGCCAGCAGCCGAGAGTCGTCTGAGCAGTTCTTC. Amino acids: CASSRESSEQFF. The full variable domain, completed using reference TRBV7-9 and TRBJ2-1, is DTGVSQNPRHKITKRGQNVTFRCDPISEHNRLYWYRQTLGQGPEFLTYFQNEAQLEKSRLLSDRFSAERPKGSFSTLEIQRTEQGDSAMYLCASSRESSEQFFGPGTRLTVL.